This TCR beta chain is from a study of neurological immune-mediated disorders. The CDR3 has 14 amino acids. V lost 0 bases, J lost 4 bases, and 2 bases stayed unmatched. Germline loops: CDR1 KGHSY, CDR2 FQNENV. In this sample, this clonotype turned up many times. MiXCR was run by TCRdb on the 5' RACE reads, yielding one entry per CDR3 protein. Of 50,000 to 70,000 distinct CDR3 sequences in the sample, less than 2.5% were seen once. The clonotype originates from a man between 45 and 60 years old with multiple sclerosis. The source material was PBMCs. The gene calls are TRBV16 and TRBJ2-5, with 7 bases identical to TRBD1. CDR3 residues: CASSQSAGGETQYF. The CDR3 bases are TGTGCCAGCAGCCAATCGGCAGGGGGAGAGACCCAGTACTTC.